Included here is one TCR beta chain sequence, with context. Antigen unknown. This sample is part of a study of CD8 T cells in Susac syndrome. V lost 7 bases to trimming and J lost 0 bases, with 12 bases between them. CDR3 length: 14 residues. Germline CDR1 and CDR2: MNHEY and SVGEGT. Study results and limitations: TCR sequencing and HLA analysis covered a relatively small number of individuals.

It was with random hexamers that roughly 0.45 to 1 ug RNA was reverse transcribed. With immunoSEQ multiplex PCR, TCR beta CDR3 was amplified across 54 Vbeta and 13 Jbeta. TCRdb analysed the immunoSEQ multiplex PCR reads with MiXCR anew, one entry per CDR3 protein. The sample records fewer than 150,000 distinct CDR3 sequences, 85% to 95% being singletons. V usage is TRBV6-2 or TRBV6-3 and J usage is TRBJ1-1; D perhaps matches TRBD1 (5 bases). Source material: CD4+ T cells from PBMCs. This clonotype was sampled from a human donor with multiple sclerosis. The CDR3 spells CASTFGTLNTEAFF. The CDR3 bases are TGTGCCAGCACCTTTGGGACCCTGAACACTGAAGCTTTCTTT.